These 7 T cell receptor beta chains originate from one sample sequenced in a study of shared clonotypes between healthy human individuals. Assay used: immunoSEQ multiplex PCR; TCRdb lists only in-frame clones, some missing. The sample contains about 2 million clones, about 95% of which appear only once. In the naive CD8 group, cells lacked CD45RO and were positively selected for CCR7, so terminally differentiated effector memory CD45RA+ cells were left out. Sequenced material: naive CD8+ T cells sorted from blood. The receptors shown here come from a man aged 18 to 30 in good health.

This clone appeared once. This chain links TRBV10-1 with TRBJ2-2; 11 bases line up with TRBD1. The V and J ends lost 11 bases and 0 bases, in that order; junction bases with no gene match: 11. Looked up from germline, CDR1 is WNHNN and CDR2 is SYGVQD (reference sequence). The CDR3 has 17 amino acids. The CDR3 is CAPPDRGPYANTGELFF. CDR3 DNA sequence: TGCGCCCCCCCGGACAGGGGGCCATATGCGAACACCGGGGAGCTGTTTTTT.

As for this clone: This sample also contains other DNA sequences that code for the same CDR3. The CDR3 spells CASSLEGVSYGYTF. The CDR3 DNA is TGTGCCAGCAGCTTGGAAGGGGTAAGCTATGGCTACACCTTC. This chain uses TRBV5-6 with TRBJ1-2, with D possibly being TRBD1 (5 bases). The germline gives CDR1 SGHDT, CDR2 YYEEEE. With 0 bases removed from V and 4 bases from J, the gap between germline ends came to 10 bases. The CDR3 is 14 amino acids.

Worth noting for this clone: This may be a read error: a much more frequent sequence differs by one nucleotide. The identical CDR3 is also encoded by other nucleotide sequences in the sample. CDR3 in DNA: TGTGCCAGCAGCTTAGGAGGGGGGACTGAAGCTTTCTTT. It is translated as CASSLGGGTEAFF. V and J are TRBV5-6 and TRBJ1-1; maybe TRBD1 (6 bases). Germline V CDR1 and CDR2: SGHDT, YYEEEE. V was clipped by 2 bases and J by 5 bases, with 10 bases between them. This CDR3 has 13 residues.

The V gene is TRBV7-2, the J gene TRBJ1-4, with D possibly TRBD1 on 6 matching bases. Germline loops: CDR1 SGHTA, CDR2 FQGNSA. V shed 0 bases and J shed 8 bases, with 10 bases lying between them. This CDR3 has 14 amino acids. CDR3: CASSLAGGQEKLFF. The CDR3 region has the DNA TGTGCCAGCAGCTTAGCCGGGGGCCAGGAAAAACTGTTTTTT.

The chain uses TRBV6-1 and TRBJ2-7; tentatively, D is TRBD2 (6 bases). The CDR3 is 17 residues long. Germline-derived CDR1 and CDR2 are MNHNS and SASEGT. V was pared by 2 bases and J by 0 bases, with 17 bases between. The CDR3 spells CASSELVWAGSSYEQYF. The DNA of the CDR3 is TGTGCCAGCAGTGAATTGGTATGGGCGGGGAGCTCCTACGAGCAGTACTTC.

CDR3 residues: CASSLAPLGEDTEAFF. CDR3 coding DNA: TGTGCCAGCAGCTTGGCCCCTCTAGGGGAAGACACTGAAGCTTTCTTT. The V and J genes are TRBV5-6 and TRBJ1-1, with a tentative D call TRBD1 (5 bases). The germline gives CDR1 SGHDT, CDR2 YYEEEE. The CDR3 extends over 16 amino acids. The V gene lost 0 bases and the J gene lost 3 bases, with 15 bases spanning the gap.

This sequence joins TRBV5-6 and TRBJ2-7; 7 nucleotides line up with TRBD2. With 5 bases clipped from V and 3 bases from J, the junction kept 5 bases outside the gene matches. CDR1 is SGHDT, CDR2 YYEEEE, per germline. This CDR3 spans 13 amino acids. This CDR3 is CASREGGNYEQYF. CDR3 in DNA: TGTGCCAGCAGAGAGGGAGGGAACTACGAGCAGTACTTC.